These 29 T cell receptor beta chains share one sample of origin, sequenced in a study of beta chain features in type 1 diabetes. Of the isolated RNA, all was reverse transcribed, and so the sequenced material was expressed TCRB transcripts. Produced via immunoSEQ multiplex PCR; TCRdb's table is partial and in-frame only. The data hold about 700,000 clones, with 10% to 15% observed a single time. Which antigens these TCRs recognize remains unknown. Points from the study as a whole: TCRB CDR3s from Type 1 diabetes patients were moderately but significantly shorter in all four CD4+ subsets.

The sequencing sample was made of naive CD4+ T cells from blood. The receptor set was obtained from a man younger than 30 with type 1 diabetes.

In this sample, this clone turned up a few times. The CDR3 DNA reads as TGTGCCAGCAGTGAATGGGGGGATTGGAGTCAGCCCCAGCATTTT. It specifies CASSEWGDWSQPQHF. The chain carries TRBV25-1 and TRBJ1-5, with D perhaps matching TRBD1 (5 bases). CDR1 and CDR2 (germline): MGHDK, SYGVNS. The length of the CDR3 is 15 residues. Deletions cut 1 base from V and 6 bases from J, with 13 bases between.

This clone was picked up a small number of times. This rearrangement joins TRBV30 to TRBJ2-4, with 11 bases identical to TRBD1. CDR1 and CDR2 (germline): GTSNPN, SVGIG (reference sequence). The V gene end was trimmed by 0 bases and the J gene end by 6 bases; junction bases not matched to a gene: 4. The CDR3 sequence is 15 residues long. The CDR3 coding sequence is TGTGCCTGGAGTGTGTCCGGGACAGGGGGAAACATTCAGTACTTC. Its protein is CAWSVSGTGGNIQYF.

The genes are TRBV4-1 and TRBJ1-4; D is undetermined. The V end lost 0 bases, the J end lost 16 bases, and 21 bases lay between the germline ends. This CDR3 region has 15 residues. From germline, CDR1 is MGHRA and CDR2 YSYEKL. CDR3 bases: TGCGCCAGCAGCCAAGAAGAACGGAACCTAAGACTTCGGTTTTTT. Amino acid sequence: CASSQEERNLRLRFF.

A word on this clone: The same CDR3 is also encoded by other DNA sequences in this sample. The V and J genes are TRBV18 and TRBJ1-1; the D is unclear. The CDR3 loop spans 13 amino acids. The germline V gene encodes CDR1 KGHSH and CDR2 LQKENI. Trimming left V 3 bases short and J 3 bases short, with 8 bases between. The CDR3 loop reads CASSPSVDTEAFF. The DNA for the CDR3 is TGTGCCAGCTCACCTTCGGTTGACACTGAAGCTTTCTTT.

The chain links TRBV5-1 to TRBJ1-1; tentatively, D is TRBD1 (5 bases). Deletions cut 0 bases from V and 1 base from J, with 13 bases between. CDR1 is SGHRS and CDR2 is YFSETQ in the germline V gene. This CDR3 is built from 16 residues. CDR3 bases: TGCGCCAGCAGCTTGGGGCCGGGGCGGGGGAACACTGAAGCTTTCTTT. Its protein is CASSLGPGRGNTEAFF.

This clone showed up just a few times. The chain uses TRBV20-1 and TRBJ2-7; D call uncertain. This CDR3 spans 11 amino acids. With 6 bases removed from V and 9 bases from J, the gap between germline ends came to 15 bases. The germline CDR1 and CDR2 sequences are DFQATT and SNEGSKA (reference sequence). The chain's CDR3 is CSALSGPGQYF. The CDR3 region has the DNA TGCAGTGCCCTCTCCGGTCCGGGGCAGTACTTC.

The J gene is TRBJ2-6, the V gene TRBV7-9; D gene unclear. The CDR3 spans 12 residues. The germline V and J ends were trimmed by 4 bases and 2 bases, with 0 bases remaining between them. Germline CDR1 reads SEHNR; CDR2 reads FQNEAQ (reference sequence). Written as DNA, the CDR3 is TGTGCCAGCAGCTCTGGGGCCAACGTCCTGACTTTC. It translates to CASSSGANVLTF.

This clone was recorded a few times. V and J are TRBV2 and TRBJ2-5; 7 bases map to TRBD1. CDR3 length: 14 residues. Germline values: CDR1 SNHLY, CDR2 FYNNEI. The V segment lost 9 bases and the J segment 7 bases; nucleotides outside the gene matches: 14. CDR3 bases: TGTGCCAGTTTCCGGGACAGCCAAGATTTGACCCAGTACTTC. It yields the protein CASFRDSQDLTQYF.

This clone showed up just a few times. This chain joins TRBV5-1 and TRBJ1-1, with 8 positions matching TRBD1. Losses at the gene ends were 4 bases for V and 6 bases for J; bases not matched to a gene: 8. CDR3 length: 14 residues. Germline V gene sequence: CDR1 SGHRS, CDR2 YFSETQ. The CDR3 is CASSGNRGTAEAFF. CDR3 DNA: TGCGCCAGCAGCGGCAACAGGGGGACGGCTGAAGCTTTCTTT.

This clone was seen a few times. V is TRBV18 and J is TRBJ2-5; 8 nucleotides match TRBD2. The CDR3 extends over 16 amino acids. The junction had 8 bases not matched to a gene; V was cut back by 0 bases and J by 5 bases. Germline-derived CDR1 and CDR2 are KGHSH and LQKENI. The CDR3 DNA reads as TGTGCCAGCTCACCACCAACCGGGGGGGCCCGGGAGACCCAGTACTTC. It yields the protein CASSPPTGGARETQYF.

This clone was found a few times. The genes are TRBV18 and TRBJ1-5; D gene unclear. This CDR3 region has 12 residues. Trimming removed 2 bases from V and 7 bases from J, with 6 bases in between. From germline, CDR1 is KGHSH and CDR2 LQKENI. CDR3 sequence reads: CASSPFGQPQHF. Here the CDR3 DNA reads TGTGCCAGCTCACCATTTGGGCAGCCCCAGCATTTT. The full variable domain, with the rest looked up from reference TRBV18 and TRBJ1-5, is NAGVMQNPRHLVRRRGQEARLRCSPMKGHSHVYWYRQLPEEGLKFMVYLQKENIIDESGMPKERFSAEFPKEGPSILRIQQVVRGDSAAYFCASSPFGQPQHFGDGTRLSIL.

This clone occurred a few times. The V gene is TRBV7-9, the J gene TRBJ2-5; D perhaps matches TRBD1 (6 bases). The ends were cut back, 4 bases at V and 1 base at J, with 16 bases in the middle. The germline V gene has CDR1 SEHNR and CDR2 FQNEAQ (reference sequence). The CDR3 is 16 amino acids. This chain's CDR3 is CASSSAQGRRQETQYF. CDR3 DNA: TGTGCCAGCAGCTCCGCACAGGGAAGGCGCCAAGAGACCCAGTACTTC.

The V gene is TRBV6-5, the J gene TRBJ2-6; tentative D call: TRBD1 (5 bases). The germline gives CDR1 MNHEY, CDR2 SVGAGI. Trimming removed 0 bases at V and 1 base at J, with 7 bases between. The CDR3 is made up of 16 amino acids. CDR3 in DNA: TGTGCCAGCAGTTACTCGACAGTATCTGGGGCCAACGTCCTGACTTTC. It encodes CASSYSTVSGANVLTF.

The chain uses TRBV9 and TRBJ1-2; D is unclear. The CDR3 runs 14 residues. V gave up 0 bases and J gave up 1 base, with 7 bases separating them. Germline V gives CDR1 SGDLS, CDR2 YYNGEE. The CDR3 coding sequence is TGTGCCAGCAGCGTAGACAGTTATAACTATGGCTACACCTTC. Its translation: CASSVDSYNYGYTF. The full variable domain, in which reference TRBV9 and TRBJ1-2 provide the parts outside the CDR3, is DSGVTQTPKHLITATGQRVTLRCSPRSGDLSVYWYQQSLDQGLQFLIQYYNGEERAKGNILERFSAQQFPDLHSELNLSSLELGDSALYFCASSVDSYNYGYTFGSGTRLTVV.

The chain uses TRBV6-5 and TRBJ1-2; D perhaps matches TRBD1 (6 bases). There are 12 residues in the CDR3. In germline, CDR1 is MNHEY, CDR2 SVGAGI. The germline V and J ends were trimmed by 6 bases and 8 bases, with 13 bases remaining between them. The CDR3: CASSSGTRGYTF. CDR3 sequence (DNA): TGTGCCAGCAGCTCCGGGACACGAGGCTACACCTTC.

This clone was seen a handful of times. The chain is built from TRBV10-3 and TRBJ2-3; TRBD2 matches 8 bases. The CDR3 covers 16 residues. The J segment lost 1 base and the V segment lost 1 base, leaving 4 bases of the junction unmatched. Germline V gene lookup returns CDR1 ENHRY and CDR2 SYGVKD. In DNA form, the CDR3 reads TGTGCCATCAGTGAGTACGGTAGCGGGGGCACAGATACGCAGTATTTT. It encodes CAISEYGSGGTDTQYF.

Concerning this clone itself: Other DNA sequences in this specimen translate into the identical CDR3. This rearrangement joins TRBV5-1 to TRBJ1-2; a possible D gene is TRBD1 (5 bases). Germline CDR1 is SGHRS and CDR2 is YFSETQ. V dropped 0 bases and J dropped 1 base, with 13 bases sitting between them. The CDR3 is 16 residues long. CDR3 nucleotides: TGCGCCAGCAGCTTGGGACGGGACCGAGTTAACTATGGCTACACCTTC. It translates to CASSLGRDRVNYGYTF.

The chain recombines TRBV11-2 with TRBJ2-7, with TRBD1 matching over 8 bases. Trimming took 1 base from V and 2 from J; bases not matched to a gene: 4. CDR3 length: 15 amino acids. Germline CDR1 and CDR2: SGHAT and FQNNGV. The CDR3 loop reads CASSLVYRGAYEQYF. Here the CDR3 DNA reads TGTGCCAGCAGCTTAGTCTACAGGGGGGCCTACGAGCAGTACTTC.

The CDR3 DNA is TGTGCTTCATGGATCCCCTGGGGCCAAGAGACCCAGTACTTC. This gives the protein CASWIPWGQETQYF. The chain recombines TRBV30 with TRBJ2-5; D is ambiguous. The germline V gene encodes CDR1 GTSNPN and CDR2 SVGIG (reference sequence). The length of the CDR3 is 14 residues.

The rearrangement uses TRBV9 and TRBJ2-3; tentative D call: TRBD2 (5 bases). The CDR3 runs 15 residues. CDR1 and CDR2 (germline): SGDLS, YYNGEE. Trimming took 3 bases from V and 0 from J, leaving 11 bases between them. The chain's CDR3 is CASSGTLTSTDTQYF. Here the CDR3 DNA reads TGTGCCAGCAGCGGGACTCTCACTAGCACAGATACGCAGTATTTT.

This chain connects TRBV9 to TRBJ2-7; TRBD2 matches at 10 bases. The germline V gene has CDR1 SGDLS and CDR2 YYNGEE. V dropped 4 bases and J dropped 2; count of bases not matched to a gene: 3. The CDR3 spans 14 residues. The DNA for the CDR3 is TGTGCCAGCAGCTTCGGACTAGCGGCCTACGAGCAGTACTTC. The encoded protein is CASSFGLAAYEQYF.

V and J are TRBV5-1 and TRBJ1-1; 9 bases are shared with TRBD1. Germline CDR1 and CDR2: SGHRS and YFSETQ. After removal of 1 base from V and 1 base from J, the junction contained 8 bases not matched to a gene. This CDR3 comprises 17 residues. The CDR3 loop is CASSLSRDRVGNTEAFF. The CDR3 coding sequence is TGCGCCAGCAGCTTGTCCCGGGACAGGGTTGGGAACACTGAAGCTTTCTTT.

CDR3 residues: CASSPGQVGSTDTEAFF. The CDR3 coding sequence is TGTGCCAGCTCACCAGGGCAGGTGGGTTCAACGGACACTGAAGCTTTCTTT. The chain carries TRBV18 and TRBJ1-1; no clear D. CDR1 and CDR2 from the germline V gene are KGHSH and LQKENI. CDR3 length: 17 amino acids. The V gene lost 2 bases and the J gene lost 3 bases, with 19 bases spanning the gap.

This clone was picked up a small number of times. The CDR3: CASSPQVPGELFF. The DNA of the CDR3 is TGCGCCAGCAGTCCCCAGGTTCCCGGGGAGCTGTTTTTT. The chain couples TRBV5-1 to TRBJ2-2, with unresolved D. The germline V and J ends were trimmed by 5 bases and 6 bases, with 11 bases remaining between them. The CDR3 length is 13 residues. CDR1 and CDR2 from the germline V gene are SGHRS and YFSETQ.

This clone has more than one count but fewer than ten. The genes are TRBV7-9 and TRBJ1-2; maybe TRBD1 (5 bases). Germline CDR1 reads SEHNR; CDR2 reads FQNEAQ (reference sequence). Trimming took off 2 bases at V and 7 bases at J, with 8 bases between the two ends. CDR3 size: 12 residues. The CDR3 DNA follows: TGTGCCAGCAGCTTACAGGGAAGTGGCTACACCTTC. It encodes CASSLQGSGYTF.

The chain recombines TRBV6-5 with TRBJ2-1; the D gene is possibly TRBD2 (5 bases). CDR1 is MNHEY and CDR2 is SVGAGI in the germline V gene. Trimming pared 0 bases from V and 7 bases from J, leaving 13 bases between. CDR3 length: 15 residues. CDR3 nucleotides: TGTGCCAGCAGTTACTCCTGGACTGGCTGGAATGAGCAGTTCTTC. Translating it yields CASSYSWTGWNEQFF.

This clone was picked up a small number of times. Other DNA sequences in this sample translate to the same CDR3. The chain carries TRBV30 and TRBJ1-2, with D possibly TRBD1 on 6 matching bases. Germline CDR1 is GTSNPN and CDR2 is SVGIG (reference sequence). The CDR3 length is 11 residues. V was pared by 3 bases and J by 8 bases, with 10 bases between. The CDR3, as DNA: TGTGCCTGGAGCCCAGGGGCCGGCTACACCTTC. It codes for CAWSPGAGYTF.

V usage is TRBV30 and J usage is TRBJ1-4; TRBD1 aligns across 7 bases. Germline V gene data show CDR1 as GTSNPN and CDR2 as SVGIG (reference sequence). This CDR3 has 14 amino acids. Trimming cost V 4 bases and J 6 bases; bases outside gene matches: 8. The DNA of the CDR3 is TGTGCCTGGAACCCAGGGGGATGGGATGAAAAACTGTTTTTT. This codes for CAWNPGGWDEKLFF. Variable domain in full (rest from reference TRBV30 and TRBJ1-4): SQTIHQWPATLVQPVGSPLSLECTVEGTSNPNLYWYRQAAGRGLQLLFYSVGIGQISSEVPQNLSASRPQDRQFILSSKKLLLSDSGFYLCAWNPGGWDEKLFFGSGTQLSVL.

V is TRBV4-1 and J is TRBJ1-2; 10 bases are a match to TRBD1. V lost 10 bases to trimming and J lost 5 bases; unmatched junction nucleotides: 7. Germline CDR1 reads MGHRA; CDR2 reads YSYEKL. The CDR3 loop spans 13 amino acids. The DNA for the CDR3 is TGCGCCACCAGGGACAGGGGTAGTTATGGCTACACCTTC. This encodes CATRDRGSYGYTF.